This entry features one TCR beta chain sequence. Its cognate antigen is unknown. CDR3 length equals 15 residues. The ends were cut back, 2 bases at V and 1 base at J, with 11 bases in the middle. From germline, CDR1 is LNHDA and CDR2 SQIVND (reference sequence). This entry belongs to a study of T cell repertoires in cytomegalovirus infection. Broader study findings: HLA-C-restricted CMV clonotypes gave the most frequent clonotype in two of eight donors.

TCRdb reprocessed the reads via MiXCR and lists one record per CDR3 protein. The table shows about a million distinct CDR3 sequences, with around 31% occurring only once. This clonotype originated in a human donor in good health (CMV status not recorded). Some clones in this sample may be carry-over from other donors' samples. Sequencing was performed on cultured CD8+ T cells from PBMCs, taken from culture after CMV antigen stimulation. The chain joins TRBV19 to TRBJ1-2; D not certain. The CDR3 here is CASSITWELNYGYTF. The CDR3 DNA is TGTGCCAGTAGTATAACTTGGGAACTTAACTATGGCTACACCTTC.